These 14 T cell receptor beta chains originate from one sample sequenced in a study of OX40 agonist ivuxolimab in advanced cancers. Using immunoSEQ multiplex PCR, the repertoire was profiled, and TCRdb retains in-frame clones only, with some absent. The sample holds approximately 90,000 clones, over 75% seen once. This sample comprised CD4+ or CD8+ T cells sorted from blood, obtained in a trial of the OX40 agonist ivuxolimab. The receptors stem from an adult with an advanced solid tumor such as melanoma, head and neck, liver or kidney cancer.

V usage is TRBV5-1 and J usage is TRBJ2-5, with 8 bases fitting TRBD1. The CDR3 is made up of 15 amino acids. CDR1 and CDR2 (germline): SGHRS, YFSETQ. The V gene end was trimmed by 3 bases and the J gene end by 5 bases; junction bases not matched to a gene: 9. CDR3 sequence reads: CASSSFQGAAETQYF. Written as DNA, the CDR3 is TGCGCCAGCAGCTCCTTCCAGGGGGCTGCGGAGACCCAGTACTTC.

Here the CDR3 reads CASSLTPGGIRGEQFF. In DNA form, the CDR3 reads TGTGCCAGCAGCTTAACGCCAGGGGGAATCAGGGGTGAGCAGTTCTTC. V gene TRBV7-6 combines with J gene TRBJ2-1, with 7 bases fitting TRBD1. There are 16 residues in the CDR3. From germline, CDR1 is SGHVS and CDR2 FNYEAQ. The ends lost 2 bases at V and 9 bases at J; junction bases unmatched: 13.

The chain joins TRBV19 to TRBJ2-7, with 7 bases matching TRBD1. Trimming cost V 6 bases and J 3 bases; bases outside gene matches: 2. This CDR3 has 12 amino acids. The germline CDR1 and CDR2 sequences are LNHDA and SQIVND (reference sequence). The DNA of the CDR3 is TGTGCCAGTAGAAACAGGGGCTACGAGCAGTACTTC. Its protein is CASRNRGYEQYF.

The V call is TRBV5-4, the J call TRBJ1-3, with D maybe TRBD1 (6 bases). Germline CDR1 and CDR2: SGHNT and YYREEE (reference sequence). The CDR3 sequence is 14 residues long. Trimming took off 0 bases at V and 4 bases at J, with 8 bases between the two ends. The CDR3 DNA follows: TGTGCCAGCAGCTTGGACAGGGCCGGAAACACCATATATTTT. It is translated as CASSLDRAGNTIYF.

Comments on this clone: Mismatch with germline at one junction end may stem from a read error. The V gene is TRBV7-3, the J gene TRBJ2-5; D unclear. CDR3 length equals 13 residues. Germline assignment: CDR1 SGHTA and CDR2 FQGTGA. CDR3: CASSSGDQGTQYF. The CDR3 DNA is TGTGCCAGCAGCTCGGGTGACCAAGGGACCCAGTACTTC.

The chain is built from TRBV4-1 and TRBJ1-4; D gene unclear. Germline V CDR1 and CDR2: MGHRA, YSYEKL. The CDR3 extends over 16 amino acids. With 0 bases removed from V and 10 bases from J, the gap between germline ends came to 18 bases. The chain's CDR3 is CASSQDTTVGSRKLFF. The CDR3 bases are TGCGCCAGCAGCCAAGATACAACAGTAGGGTCGAGAAAACTGTTTTTT.

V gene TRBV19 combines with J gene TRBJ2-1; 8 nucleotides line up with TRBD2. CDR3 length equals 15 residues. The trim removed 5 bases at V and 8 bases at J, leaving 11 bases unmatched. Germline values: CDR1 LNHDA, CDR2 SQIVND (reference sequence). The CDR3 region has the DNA TGTGCCAGTAGTCTCACGGGACTAGTCATCCATGAGCAGTTCTTC. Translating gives CASSLTGLVIHEQFF.

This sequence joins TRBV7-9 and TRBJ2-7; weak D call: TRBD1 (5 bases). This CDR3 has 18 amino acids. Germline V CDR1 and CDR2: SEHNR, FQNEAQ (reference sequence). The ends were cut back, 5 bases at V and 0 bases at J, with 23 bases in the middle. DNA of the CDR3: TGTGCCAGCAGCCCCCCTTCCTCTCAGGGTCCGAGCTCCTACGAGCAGTACTTC. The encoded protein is CASSPPSSQGPSSYEQYF. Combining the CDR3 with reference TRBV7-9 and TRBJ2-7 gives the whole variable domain DTGVSQNPRHKITKRGQNVTFRCDPISEHNRLYWYRQTLGQGPEFLTYFQNEAQLEKSRLLSDRFSAERPKGSFSTLEIQRTEQGDSAMYLCASSPPSSQGPSSYEQYFGPGTRLTVT.

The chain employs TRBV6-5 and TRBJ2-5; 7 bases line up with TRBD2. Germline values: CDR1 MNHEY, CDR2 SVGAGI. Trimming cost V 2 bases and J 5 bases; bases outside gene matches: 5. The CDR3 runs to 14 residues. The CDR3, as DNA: TGTGCCAGCAGTTACGGCGGTAGCGGGGAGACCCAGTACTTC. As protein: CASSYGGSGETQYF.

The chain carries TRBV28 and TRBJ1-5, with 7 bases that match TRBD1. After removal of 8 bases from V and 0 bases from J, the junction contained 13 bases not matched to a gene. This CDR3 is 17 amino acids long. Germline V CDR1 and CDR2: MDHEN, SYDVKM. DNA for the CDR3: TGTGCCAGCGGGTCGGTCCAGGGGGTTACTAGCAATCAGCCCCAGCATTTT. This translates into CASGSVQGVTSNQPQHF. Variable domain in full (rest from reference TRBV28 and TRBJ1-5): DVKVTQSSRYLVKRTGEKVFLECVQDMDHENMFWYRQDPGLGLRLIYFSYDVKMKEKGDIPEGYSVSREKKERFSLILESASTNQTSMYLCASGSVQGVTSNQPQHFGDGTRLSIL.

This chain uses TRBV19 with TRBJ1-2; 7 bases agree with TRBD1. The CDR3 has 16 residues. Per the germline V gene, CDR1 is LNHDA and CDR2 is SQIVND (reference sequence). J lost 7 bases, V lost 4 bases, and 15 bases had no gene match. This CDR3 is CASSNSYLGTVVGYTF. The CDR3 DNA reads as TGTGCCAGTAGTAACTCTTACCTCGGGACAGTAGTTGGCTACACCTTC.

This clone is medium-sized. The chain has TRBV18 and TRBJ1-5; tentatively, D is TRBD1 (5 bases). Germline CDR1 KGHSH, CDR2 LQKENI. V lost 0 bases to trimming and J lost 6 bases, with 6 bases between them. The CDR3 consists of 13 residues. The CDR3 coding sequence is TGTGCCAGCTCACCACCGGGGGTTCAGCCCCAGCATTTT. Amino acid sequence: CASSPPGVQPQHF. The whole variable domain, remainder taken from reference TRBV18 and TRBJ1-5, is NAGVMQNPRHLVRRRGQEARLRCSPMKGHSHVYWYRQLPEEGLKFMVYLQKENIIDESGMPKERFSAEFPKEGPSILRIQQVVRGDSAAYFCASSPPGVQPQHFGDGTRLSIL.

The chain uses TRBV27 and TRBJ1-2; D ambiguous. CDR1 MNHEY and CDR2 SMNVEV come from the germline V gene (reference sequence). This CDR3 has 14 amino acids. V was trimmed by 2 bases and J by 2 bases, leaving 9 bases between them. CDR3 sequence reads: CASSLMSGNYGYTF. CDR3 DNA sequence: TGTGCCAGCAGTTTAATGTCGGGCAACTATGGCTACACCTTC.

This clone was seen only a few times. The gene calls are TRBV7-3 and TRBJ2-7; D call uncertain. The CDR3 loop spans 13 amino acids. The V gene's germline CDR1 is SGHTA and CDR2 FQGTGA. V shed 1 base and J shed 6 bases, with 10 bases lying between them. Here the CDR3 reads CASSLNWASEQYF. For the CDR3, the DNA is TGTGCCAGCAGCTTAAACTGGGCGTCCGAGCAGTACTTC.